This TCR beta chain stems from a study of sequential checkpoint blockade in melanoma. On the study more broadly: First-line arms were nivolumab then ipilimumab, or the reverse, randomized 1:1. Each arm's sequence ended with maintenance nivolumab.

Repertoires were generated with immunoSEQ multiplex PCR, while TCRdb's copy carries only in-frame clones and drops some. Counted here are around 39,000 clones, approximately 84% occurring once; the ten biggest clones make up around 5.8%. Treatment meaning: randomized to nivolumab then ipilimumab (arm A) or the reverse (arm B). PBMC sorting kept live CD3+CD8+ cells without CD19 or CD56. V shed 3 bases and J 0 bases; nucleotides not matched to a gene: 7. CDR1 and CDR2 (germline): MDHEN, SYDVKM. The length of the CDR3 is 17 residues. The chain employs TRBV28 and TRBJ2-3; 9 bases agree with TRBD2. The sequencing here drew on CD8+ T cells sorted from blood (inferred from file names), taken from a patient given nivolumab and ipilimumab in sequence. The sequence was obtained from a human donor with melanoma. The CDR3 here is CASSFFSAGGSTDTQYF. CDR3 DNA: TGTGCCAGCAGTTTCTTTAGCGCGGGGGGGAGCACAGATACGCAGTATTTT.